Described below is a single T cell receptor (beta chain) sequence and its context. This entry belongs to a study of CD8+CD57+ T cells in acquired aplastic anemia. Only patients with CD8+CD57+ cell expansion on flow cytometry were chosen for sequencing. Profiling of TCR beta VDJ combinations and CDR3 sequences used genomic DNA as template. TCRdb called the reads again in MiXCR, with one record for every CDR3 protein. The sample contains under 350,000 distinct CDR3 sequences, about 50% of which appear only once. Germline assignment: CDR1 SEHNR and CDR2 FQNEAQ (reference sequence). The CDR3 covers 13 residues. V gave up 3 bases and J gave up 4 bases, with 9 bases separating them.

The sequencing sample was made of sorted CD4+, CD8+, or CD8+CD57+ T cells (not recorded which) from PBMCs. The chain carries TRBV7-9 and TRBJ2-5; tentative D call: TRBD2 (6 bases). This TCR was recovered from a human donor with aplastic anemia. DNA of the CDR3: TGTGCCAGCAGCTTTTTTAGCGGAGAGACCCAGTACTTC. Translating it yields CASSFFSGETQYF.